Below, 27 T cell receptor beta chains from the same sample are listed, as sequenced in a study of shared clonotypes between healthy human individuals. CD8 cells classed as naive were CD45RO-negative and positively selected for CCR7, excluding terminally differentiated effector memory CD45RA+ cells. Assay used: immunoSEQ multiplex PCR; TCRdb lists only in-frame clones, some missing. The sample holds millions of clones, over 85% seen once. Sequenced: naive CD8+ T cells sorted from blood. These receptors were obtained from a man between 18 and 29 years old in good health.

V and J are TRBV11-2 and TRBJ2-5; perhaps TRBD2 as D (5 bases). Germline V gene lookup returns CDR1 SGHAT and CDR2 FQNNGV. V dropped 7 bases and J dropped 5 bases, with 17 bases sitting between them. CDR3 length equals 14 residues. This CDR3 is CASTETGLLETQYF. In DNA, the CDR3 is TGTGCCAGCACCGAAACTGGACTCTTGGAGACCCAGTACTTC.

The chain recombines TRBV18 with TRBJ1-5; the D is unclear. CDR3 length: 15 amino acids. V shed 4 bases and J shed 5 bases, with 15 bases lying between them. Germline V CDR1 and CDR2: KGHSH, LQKENI. Here the CDR3 reads CASSLKGHEDQPQHF. The CDR3 bases are TGTGCCAGCTCACTAAAAGGTCACGAGGATCAGCCCCAGCATTTT.

This sequence joins TRBV27 and TRBJ2-7, with TRBD1 matching over 9 bases. The length of the CDR3 is 13 residues. From germline, CDR1 is MNHEY and CDR2 SMNVEV (reference sequence). V lost 4 bases and J lost 3; bases outside the gene matches: 1. The CDR3 loop is CASSSTGGYEQYF. In nucleotides, the CDR3 is TGTGCCAGCAGTTCGACAGGGGGCTACGAGCAGTACTTC.

The chain joins TRBV9 to TRBJ1-1; TRBD1 aligns across 7 bases. The CDR3 runs to 14 residues. Germline V CDR1 and CDR2: SGDLS, YYNGEE. V lost 3 bases to trimming and J lost 5 bases; unmatched junction nucleotides: 7. CDR3 protein: CASSERTGGTEAFF. In DNA form, the CDR3 reads TGTGCCAGCAGCGAACGGACAGGAGGTACTGAAGCTTTCTTT.

A note on this clone: Other DNA sequences in the sample encode the same CDR3. The CDR3 here is CASSSGLAGGDEQFF. DNA of the CDR3: TGCGCCAGCAGCTCGGGACTAGCGGGAGGCGATGAGCAGTTCTTC. The chain has TRBV5-1 and TRBJ2-1, with 15 bases fitting TRBD2. This CDR3 spans 15 amino acids. V gave up 3 bases and J gave up 8 bases; unmatched junction bases: 3. Germline assignment: CDR1 SGHRS and CDR2 YFSETQ. Combining the CDR3 with reference TRBV5-1 and TRBJ2-1 gives the whole variable domain KAGVTQTPRYLIKTRGQQVTLSCSPISGHRSVSWYQQTPGQGLQFLFEYFSETQRNKGNFPGRFSGRQFSNSRSEMNVSTLELGDSALYLCASSSGLAGGDEQFFGPGTRLTVL.

This chain uses TRBV4-3 with TRBJ1-1; D might be TRBD1 (5 bases). The CDR3 loop spans 15 amino acids. Per the germline V gene, CDR1 is LGHNA and CDR2 is YSLEER. V was shortened by 0 bases and J by 1 base, with 9 bases between the two germline ends. CDR3 nucleotides: TGCGCCAGCAGCCAAGATGGCGGGGGGAACACTGAAGCTTTCTTT. Translated, it gives CASSQDGGGNTEAFF.

A single count supports this clone. The chain combines TRBV5-1 with TRBJ1-1, with a possible D match to TRBD1 (5 bases). The V gene lost 5 bases and the J gene lost 5 bases, with 10 bases spanning the gap. Per germline, CDR1 SGHRS and CDR2 YFSETQ. The CDR3 has 12 amino acids. The CDR3 DNA follows: TGCGCCAGCAGAGGGGAGGGAACTGAAGCTTTCTTT. This codes for CASRGEGTEAFF. Looking up the rest from reference TRBV5-1 and TRBJ1-1 gives the full variable domain: KAGVTQTPRYLIKTRGQQVTLSCSPISGHRSVSWYQQTPGQGLQFLFEYFSETQRNKGNFPGRFSGRQFSNSRSEMNVSTLELGDSALYLCASRGEGTEAFFGQGTRLTVV.

The V and J genes are TRBV6-5 and TRBJ2-7; weak D call: TRBD2 (6 bases). V was pared by 0 bases and J by 4 bases, with 16 bases between. The CDR3 length is 16 residues. Germline V CDR1 and CDR2: MNHEY, SVGAGI. The CDR3 DNA sequence: TGTGCCAGCAGTTACTCCGCGGGGATAAATTTGTACGAGCAGTACTTC. The encoded protein is CASSYSAGINLYEQYF.

DNA for the CDR3: TGTGCCAGCAGCTTAGAGGACAGGAACACTGAAGCTTTCTTT. It codes for CASSLEDRNTEAFF. The chain employs TRBV7-6 and TRBJ1-1, with D possibly being TRBD1 (6 bases). From germline, CDR1 is SGHVS and CDR2 FNYEAQ. The CDR3 consists of 14 residues. The V and J ends lost 1 base and 1 base respectively, with 7 bases between them. The full variable domain, in which reference TRBV7-6 and TRBJ1-1 provide the parts outside the CDR3, is GAGVSQSPRYKVTKRGQDVALRCDPISGHVSLYWYRQALGQGPEFLTYFNYEAQQDKSGLPNDRFSAERPEGSISTLTIQRTEQRDSAMYRCASSLEDRNTEAFFGQGTRLTVV.

This clone was detected only once. The chain couples TRBV5-1 to TRBJ2-2, with TRBD1 matching over 10 bases. The CDR3 runs 17 residues. Trimming at V came to 3 bases and at J to 1 base, leaving 6 bases not matched to a gene. Germline CDR1 reads SGHRS; CDR2 reads YFSETQ. The CDR3 is CASSSDRGYLNTGELFF. In nucleotides, the CDR3 is TGCGCCAGCAGCTCGGACAGGGGGTATCTGAACACCGGGGAGCTGTTTTTT.

This clone appeared once. The chain carries TRBV14 and TRBJ2-7; no reliable D call. CDR3 length: 13 amino acids. V lost 1 base to trimming and J lost 2 bases, with 6 bases between them. Germline V gene data show CDR1 as SGHDN and CDR2 as FVKESK. CDR3 amino acids: CASSQGTPYEQYF. In DNA form, the CDR3 reads TGTGCCAGCAGCCAAGGGACCCCCTACGAGCAGTACTTC.

A remark on this clone: Distinct nucleotide sequences in the sample also encode this CDR3. The CDR3 is CASRGQGSYEQYF. In nucleotides, the CDR3 is TGTGCCAGCAGAGGACAGGGGTCCTACGAGCAGTACTTC. The chain employs TRBV9 and TRBJ2-7, with 9 positions matching TRBD1. The V gene end was trimmed by 5 bases and the J gene end by 1 base; junction bases not matched to a gene: 1. The CDR3 has 13 amino acids. CDR1 SGDLS and CDR2 YYNGEE come from the germline V gene.

The chain combines TRBV2 with TRBJ2-1; 12 positions agree with TRBD2. V gave up 4 bases and J gave up 5 bases; unmatched junction bases: 3. The V gene's germline CDR1 is SNHLY and CDR2 FYNNEI. The CDR3 runs to 15 residues. The CDR3 reads CASSGLAGDNNEQFF. In DNA form, the CDR3 reads TGTGCCAGCAGTGGACTAGCGGGGGATAACAATGAGCAGTTCTTC.

The V call is TRBV2, the J call TRBJ2-7; D is ambiguous. V dropped 2 bases and J dropped 5 bases, with 4 bases sitting between them. CDR1 and CDR2 (germline): SNHLY, FYNNEI. The CDR3 has 11 amino acids. The CDR3 sequence is CASSERDEQYF. The CDR3 bases are TGTGCCAGCAGTGAAAGGGACGAGCAGTACTTC.

The rearrangement links TRBV6-5 to TRBJ2-5; TRBD1 or TRBD2 may be the D gene (6 bases each). V dropped 6 bases and J dropped 4 bases, with 18 bases sitting between them. Germline CDR1 is MNHEY and CDR2 is SVGAGI. The CDR3 has 15 residues. The CDR3 sequence is CASSPTGEGGETQYF. In DNA, the CDR3 is TGTGCCAGCAGCCCTACGGGGGAAGGGGGAGAGACCCAGTACTTC.

This clone was found once. The chain links TRBV6-6 to TRBJ2-7, with TRBD1 identical over 7 bases. The CDR3 has 14 amino acids. V lost 2 bases, J lost 3 bases, and 4 bases stayed unmatched. Looked up from germline, CDR1 is MNHNY and CDR2 is SVGAGI (reference sequence). CDR3 sequence: CASSYPDRYYEQYF. The CDR3 nucleotides are TGTGCCAGCAGTTACCCGGACAGGTACTACGAGCAGTACTTC.

The chain has TRBV29-1 and TRBJ1-3; D not resolved. The J call may be faulty, since TRBJ2-2 better matches the DNA end. In germline, CDR1 is SQVTM, CDR2 ANQGSEA. This CDR3 has 12 amino acids. The CDR3 here is CSVDGNTGELFF. The CDR3 nucleotides read TGCAGCGTTGACGGAAACACCGGGGAGCTGTTTTTT.

The chain combines TRBV5-1 with TRBJ2-3; the D gene is possibly TRBD2 (6 bases). Germline CDR1 reads SGHRS; CDR2 reads YFSETQ. This CDR3 is 16 amino acids long. The V gene lost 5 bases and the J gene lost 2 bases, with 18 bases spanning the gap. The CDR3 loop reads CASRPMEGGVTDTQYF. The CDR3 bases are TGCGCCAGCAGGCCCATGGAAGGAGGGGTCACAGATACGCAGTATTTT. The full variable domain, completed using reference TRBV5-1 and TRBJ2-3, is KAGVTQTPRYLIKTRGQQVTLSCSPISGHRSVSWYQQTPGQGLQFLFEYFSETQRNKGNFPGRFSGRQFSNSRSEMNVSTLELGDSALYLCASRPMEGGVTDTQYFGPGTRLTVL.

This clone occurred once. V is TRBV2 and J is TRBJ1-4, with D maybe TRBD1 (5 bases). The CDR3 is 12 amino acids. Germline values: CDR1 SNHLY, CDR2 FYNNEI. Trimming stripped 6 bases from V and 8 bases from J, with 10 bases between. The CDR3 DNA reads TGTGCCAGCAGAGGGGATGGGGAAAAACTGTTTTTT. Translated, it gives CASRGDGEKLFF.

The V call is TRBV28, the J call TRBJ1-1; D remains ambiguous. V was cut by 4 bases and J by 4 bases, with 13 bases left in between. The germline CDR1 and CDR2 sequences are MDHEN and SYDVKM. The CDR3 loop spans 14 amino acids. The CDR3 bases are TGTGCCAGCAGTTCCCCGGAGGGTGGCACTGAAGCTTTCTTT. It translates to CASSSPEGGTEAFF. Based on the CDR3 plus reference TRBV28 and TRBJ1-1, the full variable domain is DVKVTQSSRYLVKRTGEKVFLECVQDMDHENMFWYRQDPGLGLRLIYFSYDVKMKEKGDIPEGYSVSREKKERFSLILESASTNQTSMYLCASSSPEGGTEAFFGQGTRLTVV.

The chain carries TRBV30 and TRBJ2-7, with 9 bases fitting TRBD2. Germline V gene lookup returns CDR1 GTSNPN and CDR2 SVGIG (reference sequence). V lost 7 bases, J lost 4 bases, and 5 bases stayed unmatched. The CDR3 has 12 residues. The CDR3 DNA sequence: TGTGCCTCTTCGACTAGCGGTTACGAGCAGTACTTC. Translating it yields CASSTSGYEQYF.

CDR3 nucleotides: TGCGCCAGCAGCCAAGGCAAGCGAAACTACGAGCAGTACTTC. Protein sequence: CASSQGKRNYEQYF. The genes are TRBV4-1 and TRBJ2-7; D is unresolved. Per the germline V gene, CDR1 is MGHRA and CDR2 is YSYEKL. V dropped 1 base and J dropped 3 bases, with 10 bases sitting between them. The CDR3 totals 14 residues.

J is TRBJ2-7 and V is TRBV5-4; the D gene could be TRBD1 or TRBD2 (6 bases each). The CDR3 has 13 amino acids. V was clipped by 5 bases and J by 5 bases, with 14 bases between them. Germline V lookup: CDR1 SGHNT, CDR2 YYREEE (reference sequence). CDR3: CASSFRGENEQYF. The CDR3 nucleotides read TGTGCCAGCAGTTTTAGGGGGGAAAACGAGCAGTACTTC. The entire variable domain, with the rest obtained from reference TRBV5-4 and TRBJ2-7, is as follows: ETGVTQSPTHLIKTRGQQVTLRCSSQSGHNTVSWYQQALGQGPQFIFQYYREEENGRGNFPPRFSGLQFPNYSSELNVNALELDDSALYLCASSFRGENEQYFGPGTRLTVT.

This sequence joins TRBV18 and TRBJ2-2; D uncertain. Germline CDR1 reads KGHSH; CDR2 reads LQKENI. V dropped 0 bases and J dropped 3 bases, with 5 bases sitting between them. The CDR3 extends over 14 amino acids. CDR3 coding DNA: TGTGCCAGCTCACCACCCGTTCACACCGGGGAGCTGTTTTTT. This sequence encodes CASSPPVHTGELFF.

The J gene is TRBJ2-7, the V gene TRBV21-1. TRBV21-1 is designated a pseudogene. This CDR3 region has 14 residues. The CDR3 nucleotides are TGTGCCAGCAGCATGGGACCGAGCTCCTACGAGCAGTACTTC. It specifies CASSMGPSSYEQYF.

V gene TRBV10-3 combines with J gene TRBJ1-3; the D gene is possibly TRBD1 (5 bases). The CDR3 runs 14 residues. Trimming stripped 6 bases from V and 4 bases from J, with 13 bases between. Germline values: CDR1 ENHRY, CDR2 SYGVKD. The CDR3, as DNA: TGTGCCATCAGGACAGATTCCATGGGAAACACCATATATTTT. Protein sequence: CAIRTDSMGNTIYF.

The V call is TRBV7-9, the J call TRBJ2-6, with D possibly TRBD2 on 8 matching bases. This CDR3 comprises 18 residues. Germline CDR1 SEHNR, CDR2 FQNEAQ (reference sequence). V was cut by 4 bases and J by 0 bases, with 16 bases left in between. DNA of the CDR3: TGTGCCAGCAGCTGGCCGGGAGGGGGCACCTCTGGGGCCAACGTCCTGACTTTC. This gives the protein CASSWPGGGTSGANVLTF.